The 18 T cell receptor beta chains listed next were all sequenced from one sample in a study of cytomegalovirus exposure and HLA in healthy donors. The PCR contained 60 Vbeta and 13 Jbeta primers. The protocol was immunoSEQ multiplex PCR, while the TCRdb copy is restricted to in-frame clones and leaves out a portion. The data contain fewer than 85,000 clones, 78% of them singletons. The sequencing input was PBMCs. The receptors here all came from a male donor in good health and CMV-seropositive.

The J gene is TRBJ1-1, the V gene TRBV7-9, with D hard to call. V was trimmed by 6 bases and J by 8 bases, leaving 19 bases between them. Germline V CDR1 and CDR2: SEHNR, FQNEAQ (reference sequence). The CDR3 is 14 amino acids. CDR3 DNA sequence: TGTGCCAGCAGTCTAACCCCCCCCGTTTCCGAAGCTTTCTTT. The encoded protein is CASSLTPPVSEAFF.

The chain uses TRBV18 and TRBJ2-2; TRBD1 matches 9 bases. Trimming at V came to 3 bases and at J to 5 bases, leaving 10 bases not matched to a gene. This CDR3 is 17 amino acids long. The V gene's germline CDR1 is KGHSH and CDR2 LQKENI. The CDR3 loop is CASSPRPPDRGTGELFF. In nucleotides, the CDR3 is TGTGCCAGCTCACCCCGACCTCCGGACAGGGGAACCGGGGAGCTGTTTTTT.

The chain uses TRBV7-2 and TRBJ1-2; D remains unclear. CDR3 size: 14 residues. Germline V gene lookup returns CDR1 SGHTA and CDR2 FQGNSA. Trimming pared 1 base from V and 7 bases from J, leaving 13 bases between. CDR3 amino acids: CASSLDRGVGGYTF. CDR3 coding DNA: TGTGCCAGCAGCTTAGATCGCGGGGTGGGTGGCTACACCTTC.

This clone was found once. The genes are TRBV28 and TRBJ1-3, with D possibly TRBD1 on 5 matching bases. The CDR3 spans 14 residues. Germline V CDR1 and CDR2: MDHEN, SYDVKM. Trimming shortened V by 3 bases and J by 4 bases, and 10 bases separated the two germline ends. CDR3 nucleotides: TGTGCCAGCAGTTTGGGGGGTACCGGAAACACCATATATTTT. Amino acid sequence: CASSLGGTGNTIYF. Looking up the rest from reference TRBV28 and TRBJ1-3 gives the full variable domain: DVKVTQSSRYLVKRTGEKVFLECVQDMDHENMFWYRQDPGLGLRLIYFSYDVKMKEKGDIPEGYSVSREKKERFSLILESASTNQTSMYLCASSLGGTGNTIYFGEGSWLTVV.

Only a few counts were recorded for this clone. The CDR3 reads CASSPGGGRGHEKLFF. CDR3 nucleotide sequence: TGTGCCAGCAGCCCAGGAGGTGGCAGGGGGCATGAAAAACTGTTTTTT. The J gene is TRBJ1-4, the V gene TRBV7-9, with TRBD1 matching 8 bases. The ends lost 5 bases at V and 6 bases at J; junction bases unmatched: 11. Germline V gene lookup returns CDR1 SEHNR and CDR2 FQNEAQ (reference sequence). This CDR3 has 16 amino acids.

The table lists this clone with a count of one. The V and J genes are TRBV7-9 and TRBJ2-2; TRBD2 agrees at 13 bases. The CDR3 runs 17 residues. V shed 2 bases, J shed 7 bases, and the junction held 7 bases outside the gene matches. In germline, CDR1 is SEHNR, CDR2 FQNEAQ (reference sequence). The CDR3 sequence is CASSLRRTSGSHGELFF. CDR3 bases: TGTGCCAGCAGCTTACGGAGGACTAGCGGGAGCCACGGGGAGCTGTTTTTT.

The chain recombines TRBV10-3 with TRBJ1-2, with unresolved D. The CDR3 is 13 residues long. V lost 4 bases and J lost 6, with 12 bases in between. Germline V gene lookup returns CDR1 ENHRY and CDR2 SYGVKD. The CDR3 is CAISGRPEHGYTF. DNA of the CDR3: TGTGCCATCAGTGGTCGTCCCGAGCATGGCTACACCTTC.

V gene TRBV25-1 combines with J gene TRBJ2-6, with D possibly TRBD1 on 5 matching bases. The germline V gene has CDR1 MGHDK and CDR2 SYGVNS. The CDR3 spans 14 residues. V was trimmed by 6 bases and J by 2 bases, leaving 8 bases between them. The CDR3 here is CASRDTTGANVLTF. In DNA form, the CDR3 reads TGTGCCAGCAGGGACACGACTGGGGCCAACGTCCTGACTTTC.

V usage is TRBV7-3 and J usage is TRBJ2-7; 7 bases are a match to TRBD1. With 4 bases clipped from V and 3 bases from J, the junction kept 3 bases outside the gene matches. The germline V gene encodes CDR1 SGHTA and CDR2 FQGTGA. CDR3 length: 13 residues. CDR3 DNA sequence: TGTGCCAGCAGCTCTGGGACAGACTACGAGCAGTACTTC. As protein: CASSSGTDYEQYF.

Here the CDR3 DNA reads TGCAGCGCAATTACATACAGGGAGTCCTACAATGAGCAGTTCTTC. Its protein product is CSAITYRESYNEQFF. The chain is built from TRBV29-1 and TRBJ2-1, with a possible D match to TRBD1 (6 bases). Germline CDR1 and CDR2: SQVTM and ANQGSEA. Trimming took off 7 bases at V and 1 base at J, with 17 bases between the two ends. This CDR3 has 15 amino acids.

The chain joins TRBV28 to TRBJ2-1; 10 bases align to TRBD2. CDR3 length: 15 residues. V lost 2 bases, J lost 4 bases, and 2 bases stayed unmatched. The germline CDR1 and CDR2 sequences are MDHEN and SYDVKM. For the CDR3, the DNA is TGTGCCAGCAGTTTACTAGCGGGAGATTACAATGAGCAGTTCTTC. Amino acids: CASSLLAGDYNEQFF.

The chain employs TRBV4-1 and TRBJ2-7; the match to TRBD2 covers 11 bases. Germline V gives CDR1 MGHRA, CDR2 YSYEKL. This CDR3 comprises 16 residues. The junction had 3 bases not matched to a gene; V was cut back by 0 bases and J by 2 bases. CDR3 coding DNA: TGCGCCAGCAGCCAAGAAGGGACTAGCGGAACCTACGAGCAGTACTTC. Protein product: CASSQEGTSGTYEQYF.

The genes are TRBV5-6 and TRBJ2-5, with 7 nucleotides matching TRBD2. Looked up from germline, CDR1 is SGHDT and CDR2 is YYEEEE. The CDR3 totals 15 residues. V trimming: 3 bases; J trimming: 2 bases; junction bases outside the gene matches: 7. CDR3 in DNA: TGTGCCAGCAGCTGGGGGGGGACGGGGCAAGAGACCCAGTACTTC. Translating it yields CASSWGGTGQETQYF.

This clone occurred a few times. The CDR3 DNA follows: TGTGCCAGCAGCTTAGGGGCTAACACTGAAGCTTTCTTT. Residues: CASSLGANTEAFF. The chain combines TRBV7-9 with TRBJ1-1, with no clear D. The CDR3 spans 13 residues. The V end was cut by 1 base, the J end by 2 bases, with 5 bases between. The germline V gene encodes CDR1 SEHNR and CDR2 FQNEAQ (reference sequence).

This chain joins TRBV9 and TRBJ2-2, with TRBD1 identical over 10 bases. The CDR3 spans 15 residues. CDR1 is SGDLS and CDR2 is YYNGEE in the germline V gene. The junction had 1 base not matched to a gene; V was cut back by 3 bases and J by 2 bases. CDR3 loop: CASSATGGNTGELFF. In DNA form, the CDR3 reads TGTGCCAGCAGCGCGACAGGGGGCAACACCGGGGAGCTGTTTTTT.

The chain joins TRBV2 to TRBJ2-7; 8 bases match TRBD1. Germline-derived CDR1 and CDR2 are SNHLY and FYNNEI. Trimming cost V 4 bases and J 0 bases; bases outside gene matches: 11. CDR3 length equals 17 residues. Here the CDR3 reads CASSAPWDRLNSYEQYF. Here the CDR3 DNA reads TGTGCCAGCAGTGCCCCATGGGACAGGCTCAACTCCTACGAGCAGTACTTC. Using reference TRBV2 and TRBJ2-7 for the parts outside the CDR3, the full variable domain is EPEVTQTPSHQVTQMGQEVILRCVPISNHLYFYWYRQILGQKVEFLVSFYNNEISEKSEIFDDQFSVERPDGSNFTLKIRSTKLEDSAMYFCASSAPWDRLNSYEQYFGPGTRLTVT.

This clone occurred once. The chain has TRBV5-6 and TRBJ2-4, with 8 nucleotides matching TRBD2. V gave up 2 bases and J gave up 12 bases; unmatched junction bases: 10. The CDR3 has 14 residues. The germline V gene encodes CDR1 SGHDT and CDR2 YYEEEE. The CDR3 DNA sequence: TGTGCCAGCAGCTTCGGACTAGCCCCAGAATATCAGTACTTC. The encoded protein is CASSFGLAPEYQYF.

As concerns this clone: Other DNA sequences in this specimen translate into the identical CDR3. This sequence joins TRBV7-6 and TRBJ1-4, with 7 nucleotides matching TRBD1. V lost 5 bases, J lost 7 bases, and 16 bases stayed unmatched. Germline V CDR1 and CDR2: SGHVS, FNYEAQ. CDR3 size: 17 residues. CDR3 residues: CASSAPKRGLEGEKLFF. Written as DNA, the CDR3 is TGTGCCAGCAGCGCTCCTAAAAGGGGGCTAGAAGGTGAAAAACTGTTTTTT. Together with reference TRBV7-6 and TRBJ1-4, the CDR3 gives the full variable domain: GAGVSQSPRYKVTKRGQDVALRCDPISGHVSLYWYRQALGQGPEFLTYFNYEAQQDKSGLPNDRFSAERPEGSISTLTIQRTEQRDSAMYRCASSAPKRGLEGEKLFFGSGTQLSVL.